A single sample gave rise to the 15 T cell receptor beta chains below, sequenced in a study of cytomegalovirus exposure and HLA in healthy donors. PCR used 60 Vbeta primers and 13 Jbeta primers. Using immunoSEQ multiplex PCR, the repertoire was profiled, and TCRdb retains in-frame clones only, with some absent. The data contain 140,000 to 150,000 clones, roughly three quarters of them singletons. Material: PBMCs. The receptors were sampled from a woman aged 40-49 years in good health and CMV-seronegative.

The sample holds one count of this clone. The V call is TRBV6-5, the J call TRBJ1-2; D is unclear. Germline-derived CDR1 and CDR2 are MNHEY and SVGAGI. Trimming took off 6 bases at V and 5 bases at J, with 13 bases between the two ends. This CDR3 region has 13 residues. This chain's CDR3 is CASRTTREYGYTF. CDR3 DNA sequence: TGTGCCAGCAGGACGACAAGAGAATATGGCTACACCTTC.

This sequence joins TRBV7-9 and TRBJ2-2, with a tentative D call TRBD2 (7 bases). CDR3 length: 15 residues. V shed 5 bases and J shed 5 bases, with 15 bases lying between them. Germline CDR1 SEHNR, CDR2 FQNEAQ (reference sequence). DNA of the CDR3: TGTGCCAGCAGCCCCCGGGGGGCGGGAACCGGGGAGCTGTTTTTT. Its protein is CASSPRGAGTGELFF.

The CDR3 loop is CASTSTGGPEKLFF. The CDR3 DNA sequence: TGTGCCAGTACCTCGACAGGGGGCCCGGAAAAACTGTTTTTT. This sequence joins TRBV19 and TRBJ1-4; 10 positions agree with TRBD1. The junction had 7 bases not matched to a gene; V was cut back by 7 bases and J by 8 bases. The length of the CDR3 is 14 residues. Germline CDR1 LNHDA, CDR2 SQIVND (reference sequence). The full variable domain, completed using reference TRBV19 and TRBJ1-4, is DGGITQSPKYLFRKEGQNVTLSCEQNLNHDAMYWYRQDPGQGLRLIYYSQIVNDFQKGDIAEGYSVSREKKESFPLTVTSAQKNPTAFYLCASTSTGGPEKLFFGSGTQLSVL.

This clone showed up just a few times. The chain is built from TRBV7-9 and TRBJ2-7; D gene unclear. This CDR3 comprises 12 residues. The V end was cut by 2 bases, the J end by 6 bases, with 8 bases between. CDR1 and CDR2 (germline): SEHNR, FQNEAQ (reference sequence). DNA of the CDR3: TGTGCCAGCAGCTTATGGCTTCCCGAGCAGTACTTC. Translating it yields CASSLWLPEQYF.

V is TRBV5-1 and J is TRBJ2-2; D perhaps matches TRBD1 (6 bases). Germline V gives CDR1 SGHRS, CDR2 YFSETQ. Trimming took off 1 base at V and 3 bases at J, with 13 bases between the two ends. The CDR3 is 16 amino acids. The CDR3 reads CASSLRDIGDTGELFF. Written as DNA, the CDR3 is TGCGCCAGCAGCTTGCGGGACATCGGGGACACCGGGGAGCTGTTTTTT.

The rearrangement uses TRBV11-3 and TRBJ2-2; D is unresolved. V lost 5 bases, J lost 6 bases, and 13 bases lay in between. CDR3 length: 14 residues. Germline CDR1 SGHNT, CDR2 YENEEA. The CDR3 is CASSRGSSSGELFF. As DNA, the CDR3 is TGTGCCAGCAGCCGAGGTTCGTCTTCCGGGGAGCTGTTTTTT.

The chain joins TRBV11-1 to TRBJ1-1, with D uncertain. Trimming shortened V by 1 base and J by 3 bases, and 6 bases separated the two germline ends. CDR3 length equals 13 residues. Germline CDR1 SGHAT, CDR2 FQDESV (reference sequence). CDR3 nucleotide sequence: TGTGCCAGCAGCTTAGGGGCCGACACTGAAGCTTTCTTT. Protein product: CASSLGADTEAFF.

This clone was counted only a few times. This rearrangement joins TRBV10-2 to TRBJ1-2; D perhaps matches TRBD1 (5 bases). The length of the CDR3 is 12 residues. Germline CDR1 reads WSHSY; CDR2 reads SAAADI. Trimming left V 5 bases short and J 6 bases short, with 10 bases between. CDR3 amino acids: CASSRQRDGYTF. CDR3 in DNA: TGCGCCAGCAGTCGACAGCGTGATGGCTACACCTTC.

This rearrangement joins TRBV19 to TRBJ1-2; no definite D call. V was clipped by 5 bases and J by 0 bases, with 13 bases between them. The CDR3 covers 15 residues. Germline loops: CDR1 LNHDA, CDR2 SQIVND (reference sequence). The CDR3 nucleotides are TGTGCCAGTAGTTTGACATCGGGAGCTAACTATGGCTACACCTTC. Translated, it gives CASSLTSGANYGYTF.

This clone occurred a few times. The chain is built from TRBV4-1 and TRBJ1-3, with 9 positions matching TRBD1. The ends lost 1 base at V and 3 bases at J; junction bases unmatched: 4. Germline V lookup: CDR1 MGHRA, CDR2 YSYEKL. The length of the CDR3 is 16 residues. The CDR3 sequence is CASSQAGTGSGNTIYF. CDR3 bases: TGCGCCAGCAGCCAAGCCGGGACAGGGAGTGGAAACACCATATATTTT.

The rearrangement uses TRBV13 and TRBJ1-1; maybe TRBD1 (5 bases). The V gene lost 0 bases and the J gene lost 4 bases, with 9 bases spanning the gap. This CDR3 contains 14 residues. From germline, CDR1 is PRHDT and CDR2 FYEKMQ (reference sequence). The DNA for the CDR3 is TGTGCCAGCAGCTTAGGGGGGCAGGGCACTGAAGCTTTCTTT. Translation gives CASSLGGQGTEAFF.

This clone was observed a handful of times. The chain uses TRBV4-1 and TRBJ1-4, with 7 nucleotides matching TRBD1. V trimming: 5 bases; J trimming: 8 bases; junction bases outside the gene matches: 5. The CDR3 totals 13 residues. Per the germline V gene, CDR1 is MGHRA and CDR2 is YSYEKL. DNA of the CDR3: TGCGCCAGCAGCGGCCGGGACAGAGAAAAACTGTTTTTT. Encoded protein: CASSGRDREKLFF.

V gene TRBV6-4 combines with J gene TRBJ1-2; D remains unclear. Germline V gene lookup returns CDR1 MRHNA and CDR2 SNTAGT. The CDR3 runs to 13 residues. V was shortened by 8 bases and J by 6 bases, with 16 bases between the two germline ends. The CDR3 region is CASSLEGYDGYTF. CDR3 nucleotide sequence: TGTGCCAGCTCTCTCGAGGGATACGATGGCTACACCTTC.

The chain joins TRBV7-2 to TRBJ2-1; D remains ambiguous. Germline loops: CDR1 SGHTA, CDR2 FQGNSA. The CDR3 spans 14 residues. Trimming took off 5 bases at V and 0 bases at J, with 8 bases between the two ends. The CDR3 sequence is CASSPYGSYNEQFF. The CDR3 coding sequence is TGTGCCAGCAGCCCCTACGGCTCCTACAATGAGCAGTTCTTC.

V gene TRBV11-2 combines with J gene TRBJ1-1; TRBD1 matches at 7 bases. Trimming removed 5 bases from V and 1 base from J; junction bases left unmatched: 13. The CDR3 loop spans 17 amino acids. Per the germline V gene, CDR1 is SGHAT and CDR2 is FQNNGV. CDR3 residues: CASSPLVRDRENTEAFF. CDR3 sequence (DNA): TGTGCCAGCAGCCCCCTTGTCCGTGACAGGGAGAACACTGAAGCTTTCTTT.